These 11 T cell receptor beta chains came from one sample sequenced in a study of CD8 T cells in ankylosing spondylitis. TCRdb redid the calling of the 5' RACE reads with MiXCR, one entry per CDR3 protein. The table lists 250,000 to 300,000 distinct CDR3 sequences, approximately 20% of them singletons. The sequencing input was blood, either unsorted or a sorted T cell fraction (not recorded which). The receptors derive from a male donor with ankylosing spondylitis or in good health (not recorded which).

CDR3 DNA: TGTGCCAGCAGCTTAGCGCGGGGACACCAAGAGACCCAGTACTTC. Encoded protein: CASSLARGHQETQYF. The chain recombines TRBV7-9 with TRBJ2-5; a possible D gene is TRBD2 (6 bases). Trimming shortened V by 0 bases and J by 0 bases, and 8 bases separated the two germline ends. Germline V gene sequence: CDR1 SEHNR, CDR2 FQNEAQ (reference sequence). The length of the CDR3 is 15 residues.

The genes are TRBV7-6 and TRBJ2-2; no firm D call. Between the trimmed V and J ends, which lost 1 base and 0 bases, there was a span of 3 bases. This CDR3 has 14 residues. The germline V gene has CDR1 SGHVS and CDR2 FNYEAQ. CDR3 residues: CASSLEANTGELFF. The CDR3 coding sequence is TGTGCCAGCAGCTTAGAAGCGAACACCGGGGAGCTGTTTTTT.

The rearrangement uses TRBV5-6 and TRBJ2-7, with TRBD1 matching 7 bases. This CDR3 has 16 amino acids. The junction had 19 bases not matched to a gene; V was cut back by 4 bases and J by 9 bases. CDR1 is SGHDT and CDR2 is YYEEEE in the germline V gene. CDR3 nucleotides: TGTGCCAGCAGCGAGAAGGGGGCGCTTGGCTCTATTGGGCAGTACGTC. Its translation: CASSEKGALGSIGQYV.

J is TRBJ2-1 and V is TRBV11-2; weak D call: TRBD2 (5 bases). Germline loops: CDR1 SGHAT, CDR2 FQNNGV. V was trimmed by 1 base and J by 5 bases, leaving 6 bases between them. This CDR3 spans 13 amino acids. CDR3 DNA: TGTGCCAGCAGCTTAGCCGGGGACAATGAGCAGTTCTTC. Its protein is CASSLAGDNEQFF.

This clonotype appeared a single time. The chain has TRBV3-1 and TRBJ1-6; the D gene is possibly TRBD1 (5 bases). Germline CDR1 LGHDT, CDR2 YNNKEL (reference sequence). V gave up 1 base and J gave up 7 bases, with 8 bases separating them. The CDR3 contains 14 residues. In nucleotides, the CDR3 is TGTGCCAGCAGCCAAGGGACAAGGAATTCACCCCTCCACTTT. It codes for CASSQGTRNSPLHF.

In its sample, this clonotype was seen many times. The chain joins TRBV20-1 to TRBJ1-2; 7 nucleotides align to TRBD1. The CDR3 is 14 residues long. J gave up 5 bases and V 6 bases, and 12 bases lay outside the gene matches. In germline, CDR1 is DFQATT, CDR2 SNEGSKA (reference sequence). This CDR3 is CSAQARQGTYGYTF. For the CDR3, the DNA is TGCAGTGCCCAGGCAAGACAGGGTACTTATGGCTACACCTTC.

This clonotype was detected only a few times. The V call is TRBV3-1, the J call TRBJ1-5; 11 positions agree with TRBD1. The CDR3 spans 16 residues. Germline V CDR1 and CDR2: LGHDT, YNNKEL (reference sequence). V shed 1 base, J shed 6 bases, and the junction held 5 bases outside the gene matches. The chain's CDR3 is CASSQAGTGGIQPQHF. The CDR3 bases are TGTGCCAGCAGCCAAGCCGGGACAGGGGGAATTCAGCCCCAGCATTTT.

This clonotype has a single count. The chain uses TRBV19 and TRBJ2-1; 11 bases are a match to TRBD2. The CDR3 consists of 17 residues. Germline V gene lookup returns CDR1 LNHDA and CDR2 SQIVND (reference sequence). V shed 2 bases, J shed 3 bases, and the junction held 6 bases outside the gene matches. CDR3 sequence (DNA): TGTGCCAGTAGTATAAGGGAACTAGCGGGGGACTACAATGAGCAGTTCTTC. This gives the protein CASSIRELAGDYNEQFF.

A single count supports this clonotype. The V call is TRBV5-1, the J call TRBJ2-1; D perhaps matches TRBD2 (5 bases). This CDR3 contains 16 residues. V lost 4 bases and J 6 bases, leaving 20 bases between the germline ends. Per the germline V gene, CDR1 is SGHRS and CDR2 is YFSETQ. For the CDR3, the DNA is TGCGCCAGCAGCCCTTCGGGAAGGGTTCATGGCAATGAGCAGTTCTTC. It translates to CASSPSGRVHGNEQFF.

The sample holds a few counts of this clonotype. This chain uses TRBV11-2 with TRBJ2-5, with D possibly TRBD1 on 8 matching bases. The CDR3 covers 15 residues. Trimming stripped 5 bases from V and 4 bases from J, with 17 bases between. Germline CDR1 reads SGHAT; CDR2 reads FQNNGV. The CDR3 spells CASSRSGGGGETQYF. CDR3 coding DNA: TGTGCCAGCAGCCGATCAGGGGGCGGGGGAGAGACCCAGTACTTC.

The gene calls are TRBV7-8 and TRBJ2-1, with TRBD1 matching over 12 bases. Per germline, CDR1 SGHVS and CDR2 FQNEAQ. CDR3 length equals 18 residues. Losses at the gene ends were 5 bases for V and 4 bases for J; bases not matched to a gene: 12. CDR3 protein: CASSVHRDRGRRYNEQFF. For the CDR3, the DNA is TGTGCCAGCAGCGTCCACCGGGACAGGGGGCGAAGATACAATGAGCAGTTCTTC.